Included here is one T cell receptor beta chain sequence, with context. The antigen is unknown. The CDR3 has 14 amino acids. Trimming removed 4 bases from V and 9 bases from J, with 16 bases in between. Germline V gene data show CDR1 as MNHNS and CDR2 as SASEGT. Patient tissue came from resections in Japan or China, 2014–2017. The entry originates in a study of immune evolution from preneoplasia to lung adenocarcinoma. Profiling relied on immunoSEQ multiplex PCR, and the TCRdb table lists in-frame clones only, not all of them. The sample lists about 4,700 clones, approximately 82% seen once, with approximately 8.3% in the top ten. Study outcomes and limitations: T cell clonality was higher in KRAS-mutant than EGFR-mutant or wild-type nodules. Normal lung had the highest top T cell clone frequencies.

The rearrangement joins TRBV6-1 to TRBJ2-1, with D maybe TRBD2 (7 bases). Material: FFPE lung adenocarcinoma in situ tissue. This sequence was found in a person aged 70 to 85 with lung adenocarcinoma. The chain's CDR3 is CASSVIGGGGEQFF. The CDR3, as DNA: TGTGCCAGCAGTGTAATTGGGGGAGGGGGTGAGCAGTTCTTC.